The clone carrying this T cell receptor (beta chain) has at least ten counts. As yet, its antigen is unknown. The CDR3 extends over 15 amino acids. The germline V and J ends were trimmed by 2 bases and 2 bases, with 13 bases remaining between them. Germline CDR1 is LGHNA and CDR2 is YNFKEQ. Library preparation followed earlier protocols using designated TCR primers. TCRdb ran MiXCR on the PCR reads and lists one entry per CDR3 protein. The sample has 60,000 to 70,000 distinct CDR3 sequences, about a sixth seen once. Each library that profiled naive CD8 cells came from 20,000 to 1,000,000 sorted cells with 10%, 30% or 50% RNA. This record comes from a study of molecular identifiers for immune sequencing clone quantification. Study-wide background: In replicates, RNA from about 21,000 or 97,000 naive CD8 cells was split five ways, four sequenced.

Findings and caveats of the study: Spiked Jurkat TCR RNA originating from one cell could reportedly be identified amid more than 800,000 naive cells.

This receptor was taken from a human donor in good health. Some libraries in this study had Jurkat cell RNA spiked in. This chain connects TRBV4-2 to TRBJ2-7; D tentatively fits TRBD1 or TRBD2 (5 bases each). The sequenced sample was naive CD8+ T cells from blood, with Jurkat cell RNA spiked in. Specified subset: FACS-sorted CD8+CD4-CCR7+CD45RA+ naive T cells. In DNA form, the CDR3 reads TGTGCCAGCAGCCAACTCGGGGCAGTAACCTACGAGCAGTACTTC. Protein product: CASSQLGAVTYEQYF.